The source of this T cell receptor beta chain is a study of Graves' ophthalmopathy and Graves' hyperthyroidism. General study points: Also, most clonotypes expanded in the thyroid above 0.001 frequency appeared in blood.

Under 3 months in duration, the ophthalmopathy in affected donors had moderate-to-severe activity, CAS ≥3 and NOSPECS ≥4. Lactation, pregnancy, uncontrolled infections and other autoimmune diseases were all grounds for excluding patients. Diagnosis was based on clinical symptoms, serum thyroxine, TRAb, thyroid ultrasound and orbital computed tomography. Germline CDR1 and CDR2: MNHEY and SVGEGT. The CDR3 length is 14 residues. V was trimmed by 6 bases and J by 2 bases, leaving 11 bases between them. This clonotype came up many times. The target antigen is unknown. Using RNA transcripts, the TCR beta CDR3 regions were amplified. The library came from an HTBI-primed first-round RT-PCR and a second-round multiplex PCR. A single record per CDR3 protein comes from TCRdb applying MiXCR to the multiplex PCR reads. The sample lists about 210,000 distinct CDR3 sequences, 25% to 35% occurring once.

This chain uses TRBV6-2 or TRBV6-3 with TRBJ2-4; D gene uncertain. The TCR comes from a man aged 45-60 years with Graves' ophthalmopathy. The sample taken for sequencing was peripheral blood. CDR3 nucleotides: TGTGCCAGCAGCCCTATGGGAACCAAAAACATTCAGTACTTC. It codes for CASSPMGTKNIQYF.